What follows is one TCR beta chain and its context. The data stem from a study of low-dose radiotherapy and immunotherapy resistance in tumors. Study-wide context: Members of Cohort 1 were treated with 0.5 Gy per fraction every 2 weeks. The prescribed total PTV dose was 6.5 Gy. Study patients were administered oral aspirin at 300 mg daily for four cycles from cycle 1 day 1.

This CDR3 has 14 residues. Germline V gives CDR1 DFQATT, CDR2 SNEGSKA (reference sequence). The V end was cut by 0 bases, the J end by 1 base, with 7 bases between. Time point of the sample: before trial treatment. Patients deemed eligible presented with advanced solid tumors lacking tumor-infiltrating lymphocytes. TRAV- and TRBV-specific primers, spanning alpha and beta chains, primed first-strand cDNA. The TCRs were subjected to amplification over approximately 18 PCR cycles employing a constant-region primer in conjunction with a V-primer adapter. From the reads, TCRdb called clonotypes with MiXCR, one entry per CDR3 protein. The sample records 64,000 or so distinct CDR3 sequences, around 30% being singletons.

This TCR was sampled from a female donor with ovarian cancer. The material was PBMCs, obtained before treatment. This chain uses TRBV20-1 with TRBJ2-1; the D is unclear. The chain's CDR3 is CSARESRSYNEQFF. CDR3 DNA sequence: TGCAGTGCTAGAGAATCACGTTCCTACAATGAGCAGTTCTTC.